This T cell receptor (beta chain) was identified in a study of T cell repertoires in aging, cancer and after chemotherapy. TCR beta rearrangements were amplified from peripheral blood genomic DNA. Multiplex touch-down PCR with TRB-A/B primers amplified rearranged V-D-J TRB sequences. MiXCR, run by TCRdb on the multiplex PCR reads, gives a single entry per CDR3 protein. This table has more than 15,000 distinct CDR3 sequences, 45% to 55% appearing once. Germline CDR1 MNHNS, CDR2 SASEGT. With 6 bases removed from V and 7 bases from J, the gap between germline ends came to 11 bases. The CDR3 spans 12 residues.

The sequence was collected from a human donor in good health. The genes are TRBV6-1 and TRBJ2-3; no reliable D call. Sequenced input: blood. As DNA, the CDR3 is TGTGCCAGCAGCGATGCCGGTCATACGCAGTATTTT. Residues: CASSDAGHTQYF.